Given below is one T cell receptor (beta chain) in context. Antigen specificity is unknown. TCR libraries were built from roughly 0.5 ug of total RNA by linear amplification. TCRdb independently ran MiXCR on the reads; one entry per CDR3 protein. Of roughly 200,000 distinct CDR3 sequences in the sample, about 74% are singletons; the top ten hold roughly 2.4%. This record comes from a study of healthy donors' naive CD4 and CD8 T cells. Study results and limitations: A reported CD4+/CD8+ bias affected most V and J genes in naive cells. Negatively charged CDR3s marked CD8+ lineage; positively charged CDR3s marked CD4+ lineage. CDR3 charge plus V and J genes appeared to account for roughly 13% of CD4/CD8 variance.

Naive T cells were sorted: CD4+CD8-CD45RO-CD45RA+ for CD4+, CD8+CD4-CD45RA+CD27bright for CD8+. The receptor was isolated from a pool of human donors in good health; the sample pools cells from several healthy donors. Material: naive CD4+ and CD8+ T cells sorted from blood, pooled from several donors.

CDR3 residues: CASSLQGTQYYEQYF. Here the CDR3 DNA reads TGTGCCAGCAGCCTCCAGGGGACTCAATACTACGAGCAGTACTTC. This rearrangement joins TRBV27 to TRBJ2-7; the D gene could be TRBD1 or TRBD2 (6 bases each). Germline lookup yields CDR1 MNHEY and CDR2 SMNVEV (reference sequence). The CDR3 runs 15 residues. V shed 6 bases and J shed 3 bases, with 18 bases lying between them.